Presented here are 18 T cell receptor beta chains from one specimen sequenced in a study of blood T cells in healthy people across ages. Together with a sample-barcoded 5' primer, a J-beta primer mix was included in a second PCR lasting 7 to 11 cycles. MiXCR, run by TCRdb on the 5' RACE reads, gives a single entry per CDR3 protein. The data show 550,000 to 600,000 distinct CDR3 sequences, with around 50% seen just once and just under 25% held by the top ten. Source material: blood. The source of these receptors is an elderly man in good health.

On this clonotype: At one end, the junction sequence differs from germline, possibly due to a read error. The V and J genes are TRBV5-5 and TRBJ2-7; possibly TRBD2 for D (5 bases). Germline V gene lookup returns CDR1 SGHKS and CDR2 YYEKEE (reference sequence). The CDR3 is 14 residues long. As DNA, the CDR3 is TGTGCCAACAGCGTCACGACGGGGTCCTACGAGCAGTACTTC. It codes for CANSVTTGSYEQYF. The full variable domain, its missing parts supplied by reference TRBV5-5 and TRBJ2-7, is DAGVTQSPTHLIKTRGQQVTLRCSPISGHKSVSWYQQVLGQGPQFIFQYYEKEERGRGNFPDRFSARQFPNYSSELNVNALLLGDSALYLCANSVTTGSYEQYFGPGTRLTVT.

A few counts support this clonotype. V usage is TRBV11-2 and J usage is TRBJ2-1, with 8 bases lining up with TRBD1. Losses at the gene ends were 3 bases for V and 10 bases for J; bases not matched to a gene: 11. CDR3 length: 15 residues. The germline V gene has CDR1 SGHAT and CDR2 FQNNGV. The CDR3 here is CASSLDRAVMGEQFF. The DNA of the CDR3 is TGTGCCAGCAGCTTGGACAGGGCTGTTATGGGAGAGCAGTTCTTC. The full variable domain, its missing parts supplied by reference TRBV11-2 and TRBJ2-1, is EAGVAQSPRYKIIEKRQSVAFWCNPISGHATLYWYQQILGQGPKLLIQFQNNGVVDDSQLPKDRFSAERLKGVDSTLKIQPAKLEDSAVYLCASSLDRAVMGEQFFGPGTRLTVL.

This clonotype has just a few counts. This sequence joins TRBV2 and TRBJ2-3, with TRBD2 identical over 11 bases. V lost 3 bases and J lost 4; bases outside the gene matches: 0. The CDR3 is 14 amino acids. The germline V gene encodes CDR1 SNHLY and CDR2 FYNNEI. The CDR3 bases are TGTGCCAGCAGTGATAGCGGGGGGGCAGATACGCAGTATTTT. Translating it yields CASSDSGGADTQYF.

To note about this clonotype: An end of the junction does not agree with germline; a read error may underlie this. V is TRBV7-7 and J is TRBJ2-3; D perhaps matches TRBD1 (5 bases). Germline assignment: CDR1 SSHAT and CDR2 FNYEAQ (reference sequence). The CDR3 has 13 residues. Written as DNA, the CDR3 is TGTGCTAGCAGCCGTGCTGGGGCTCCGAACCAGTATTTT. Its protein product is CASSRAGAPNQYF.

As regards this clonotype: Just one base apart from a much larger clone, this may be a read error. The rearrangement joins TRBV6-5 to TRBJ2-3; D gene unclear. Germline V gives CDR1 MNHEY, CDR2 SVGAGI. CDR3 length: 15 residues. V was cut by 7 bases and J by 4 bases, with 18 bases left in between. CDR3 sequence reads: CASTPTFDMADTQYF. The DNA for the CDR3 is TGTGCCAGCACCCCTACCTTCGACATGGCAGATACGCAGTATTTT.

This clonotype was counted ten times or more. V gene TRBV6-5 combines with J gene TRBJ2-1; the match to TRBD2 covers 7 bases. J gave up 2 bases and V 6 bases, and 4 bases lay outside the gene matches. The germline V gene encodes CDR1 MNHEY and CDR2 SVGAGI. This CDR3 region has 14 residues. CDR3 residues: CASRTSGAYNEQFF. CDR3 nucleotide sequence: TGTGCCAGCAGAACAAGCGGGGCCTACAATGAGCAGTTCTTC.

The chain is built from TRBV5-1 and TRBJ2-3; 10 positions agree with TRBD1. Germline assignment: CDR1 SGHRS and CDR2 YFSETQ. The V segment lost 4 bases and the J segment 5 bases; nucleotides outside the gene matches: 7. CDR3 length: 15 amino acids. In nucleotides, the CDR3 is TGCGCCAGCAGCCCCGGGACAGGGGTCAAAGATACGCAGTATTTT. Translating gives CASSPGTGVKDTQYF.

This clonotype appeared once. V is TRBV7-2 and J is TRBJ2-7, with 9 positions matching TRBD2. The CDR3 totals 14 residues. The V segment lost 6 bases and the J segment 6 bases; nucleotides outside the gene matches: 9. Looked up from germline, CDR1 is SGHTA and CDR2 is FQGNSA. CDR3 sequence reads: CASSQSGRQGEQYF. CDR3 bases: TGTGCCAGCAGTCAAAGCGGGAGGCAGGGCGAGCAGTACTTC. Based on the CDR3 plus reference TRBV7-2 and TRBJ2-7, the full variable domain is GAGVSQSPSNKVTEKGKDVELRCDPISGHTALYWYRQSLGQGLEFLIYFQGNSAPDKSGLPSDRFSAERTGGSVSTLTIQRTQQEDSAVYLCASSQSGRQGEQYFGPGTRLTVT.

The chain joins TRBV15 to TRBJ1-5; maybe TRBD1 (6 bases). In germline, CDR1 is LNHNV, CDR2 YYDKDF (reference sequence). There are 15 residues in the CDR3. V shed 0 bases and J shed 3 bases, with 9 bases lying between them. The DNA for the CDR3 is TGTGCCACCAGCAGAGATCCGGGGGCCAATCAGCCCCAGCATTTT. This sequence encodes CATSRDPGANQPQHF.

The rearrangement links TRBV7-2 to TRBJ1-2; 7 nucleotides agree with TRBD1. Germline loops: CDR1 SGHTA, CDR2 FQGNSA. V shed 3 bases and J 2 bases; nucleotides not matched to a gene: 12. This CDR3 spans 17 amino acids. CDR3 nucleotide sequence: TGTGCCAGCAGCTTTTACCGACAGGGTAGCCTAAACTATGGCTACACCTTC. Amino acids: CASSFYRQGSLNYGYTF. The full variable domain, its missing parts supplied by reference TRBV7-2 and TRBJ1-2, is GAGVSQSPSNKVTEKGKDVELRCDPISGHTALYWYRQSLGQGLEFLIYFQGNSAPDKSGLPSDRFSAERTGGSVSTLTIQRTQQEDSAVYLCASSFYRQGSLNYGYTFGSGTRLTVV.

V is TRBV25-1 and J is TRBJ1-6, with D possibly matching TRBD1 (6 bases). This CDR3 is built from 15 residues. Germline CDR1 and CDR2: MGHDK and SYGVNS. V was clipped by 7 bases and J by 6 bases, with 16 bases between them. The CDR3 nucleotides are TGTGCCAGCACCGATCAGGGGAGCGGTAATTCACCCCTCCACTTT. As protein: CASTDQGSGNSPLHF.

The chain is built from TRBV20-1 and TRBJ2-7, with D possibly matching TRBD2 (6 bases). This CDR3 is 14 amino acids long. From germline, CDR1 is DFQATT and CDR2 SNEGSKA (reference sequence). V lost 0 bases and J 3 bases, leaving 12 bases between the germline ends. The chain's CDR3 is CSARDTGVGYEQYF. CDR3 DNA sequence: TGCAGTGCTAGAGATACGGGGGTCGGCTACGAGCAGTACTTC.

At least ten counts were recorded for this clonotype. This chain links TRBV29-1 with TRBJ2-3, with a tentative D call TRBD2 (7 bases). The CDR3 loop spans 12 amino acids. Germline V lookup: CDR1 SQVTM, CDR2 ANQGSEA. The ends were cut back, 6 bases at V and 6 bases at J, with 13 bases in the middle. The CDR3 DNA reads TGCAGCGTCGTGAGGGGGGGGGATACGCAGTATTTT. It specifies CSVVRGGDTQYF.

The table lists this clonotype with a count of one. CDR3 sequence (DNA): TGTGCCAGCAGTCGGGACGGGGCCGGGTCACCCCTCCACTTT. Encoded protein: CASSRDGAGSPLHF. V is TRBV6-5 and J is TRBJ1-6, with D possibly matching TRBD1 (5 bases). This CDR3 is built from 14 residues. CDR1 is MNHEY and CDR2 is SVGAGI in the germline V gene. V lost 5 bases to trimming and J lost 10 bases, with 15 bases between them.

This clonotype was observed a few times. J is TRBJ1-1 and V is TRBV6-5; D remains ambiguous. Per germline, CDR1 MNHEY and CDR2 SVGAGI. The CDR3 extends over 16 amino acids. V lost 0 bases and J lost 4, with 15 bases in between. CDR3 sequence reads: CASSYSKRRSITEAFF. CDR3 nucleotide sequence: TGTGCCAGCAGTTACTCGAAGCGTCGCAGTATCACTGAAGCTTTCTTT.

About this clonotype itself: A single base separates this from a much larger clone, so it may be a read error. The chain employs TRBV6-6 and TRBJ1-5, with D unclear. From germline, CDR1 is MNHNY and CDR2 SVGAGI (reference sequence). The CDR3 runs to 13 residues. This CDR3 reads CASSYEINQPQPF. DNA for the CDR3: TGTGCCAGCAGTTACGAAATAAATCAGCCCCAGCCTTTT.

This chain joins TRBV3-1 and TRBJ1-5; D not certain. This CDR3 has 12 residues. With 0 bases removed from V and 9 bases from J, the gap between germline ends came to 6 bases. The germline V gene has CDR1 LGHDT and CDR2 YNNKEL (reference sequence). The CDR3 nucleotides are TGTGCCAGCAGCCAAGATCATGGGCCCCAGCATTTT. Translation gives CASSQDHGPQHF.

The V call is TRBV2, the J call TRBJ2-7; D remains unclear. The CDR3 contains 12 residues. V lost 7 bases to trimming and J lost 12 bases, with 19 bases between them. Germline assignment: CDR1 SNHLY and CDR2 FYNNEI. The CDR3 DNA reads TGTGCCAGCACCCGATCGCACTCCCGCTGGTACTTC. Amino acid sequence: CASTRSHSRWYF.